A selection of T cell receptor beta chains follows, all from one sample in a study of cytomegalovirus exposure and HLA in healthy donors. TCRdb keeps only in-frame clones here, not all; method: immunoSEQ multiplex PCR. The sample gives 130,000 or so clones, around 75% of which show up once; around 2.9% is in the top ten. Sequencing was carried out using PBMCs. The receptors come from a man aged 25-45 years in good health and CMV-seronegative. Both conserved end residues are part of each CDR3. The order of the fields is clone size, V gene, J gene, D gene, CDR3 protein, CDR3 DNA. D genes are given only for firm matches. Rows give clone size only sometimes, using once, few, many, or a class for an expanded clone.

>-|TRBV11-1|TRBJ2-3|TRBD1
CASTRTGGEDTQYF
TGTGCCAGCACCAGGACAGGGGGCGAGGATACGCAGTATTTT
>-|TRBV19|TRBJ1-5|TRBD1
CASSTGGIQPQHF
TGTGCCAGTAGTACAGGGGGCATTCAGCCCCAGCATTTT
>-|TRBV28|TRBJ2-1|TRBD2
CASSLYPGTSGGAVFEQFF
TGTGCCAGCAGTTTATACCCCGGGACTAGCGGGGGGGCGGTCTTTGAGCAGTTCTTC
>-|TRBV7-2|TRBJ2-7|TRBD2
CASSTVAGSSYEQYF
TGTGCCAGCAGCACAGTAGCGGGTTCCTCCTACGAGCAGTACTTC
>-|TRBV5-6|TRBJ2-3|-
CASSLWDTQYF
TGTGCCAGCTCACTCTGGGATACGCAGTATTTT
>-|TRBV5-1|TRBJ1-1|-
CASSLKALTEAFF
TGCGCCAGCAGCTTGAAAGCGTTAACTGAAGCTTTCTTT
>-|TRBV2|TRBJ2-7|TRBD1
CASSPMTGGYEQYF
TGTGCCAGCAGTCCGATGACAGGGGGCTACGAGCAGTACTTC
>-|TRBV6-1|TRBJ1-3|-
CAGLRGNTIYF
TGTGCCGGACTGCGTGGAAACACCATATATTTT
>-|TRBV27|TRBJ2-3|-
CASTTLRGDTQYF
TGTGCCAGCACGACCCTACGCGGGGATACGCAGTATTTT
>-|TRBV4-3|TRBJ2-3|TRBD1
CASSHDRGGADTQYF
TGCGCCAGCAGCCACGACAGGGGTGGGGCAGATACGCAGTATTTT
>-|TRBV4-2|TRBJ2-2|TRBD2
CASSHGLAGLAGVNGELFF
TGTGCCAGCAGCCACGGCCTCGCCGGACTAGCGGGAGTTAACGGGGAGCTGTTTTTT
>-|TRBV7-2|TRBJ2-7|-
CASSLDSRGEQYF
TGTGCCAGCAGCTTAGATTCTAGGGGCGAGCAGTACTTC
>-|TRBV4-1|TRBJ2-3|-
CASSQWAPGIGTDTQYF
TGCGCCAGCAGCCAATGGGCCCCCGGAATTGGCACAGATACGCAGTATTTT
>-|TRBV18|TRBJ1-1|-
CASSPQRDIGTSFF
TGTGCCAGCTCACCCCAAAGGGACATTGGTACGTCTTTCTTT
>few|TRBV10-1|TRBJ2-3|-
CASSETYPRTDTQYF
TGCGCCAGCAGTGAGACCTACCCCCGCACAGATACGCAGTATTTT
>once|TRBV9|TRBJ2-7|-
CASSGPSYEQYF
TGTGCCAGCAGCGGGCCCTCCTACGAGCAGTACTTC
>-|TRBV11-2|TRBJ2-7|TRBD2
CASSLGAGETYEQYF
TGTGCCAGCAGCTTGGGAGCGGGGGAGACCTACGAGCAGTACTTC
>-|TRBV13|TRBJ1-6|TRBD1
CASSLGRTGRSVDSPLHF
TGTGCCAGCAGCTTAGGCAGGACAGGGAGATCGGTTGATTCACCCCTCCACTTT
>-|TRBV19|TRBJ2-7|TRBD1
CASSGDRGSYEQYF
TGTGCCAGTAGTGGGGACAGGGGGTCCTACGAGCAGTACTTC
>few|TRBV23-1|TRBJ1-5|-
CASSQYTASNQPQHF
TGCGCCAGCAGTCAATATACAGCTAGCAATCAGCCCCAGCATTTT
>few|TRBV7-2|TRBJ2-3|-
CASRRMDSRTDTQYF
TGTGCCAGCAGACGCATGGACAGTCGCACAGATACGCAGTATTTT
>-|TRBV7-2|TRBJ2-3|TRBD2
CASSIIAGARADTQYF
TGTGCCAGCAGCATCATAGCGGGAGCGCGGGCAGATACGCAGTATTTT
>-|TRBV7-9|TRBJ2-7|TRBD1
CASSLGTGAYEQYF
TGTGCCAGCAGCTTAGGGACAGGGGCCTACGAGCAGTACTTC
>-|TRBV5-1|TRBJ2-1|-
CASSSGGSSYNEQFF
TGCGCCAGCAGCTCAGGTGGGAGCTCCTACAATGAGCAGTTCTTC
>few|TRBV7-2|TRBJ2-3|TRBD1
CASNEGTGGAHTQYF
TGTGCCAGCAACGAGGGGACAGGGGGCGCACATACGCAGTATTTT
>-|TRBV6-1|TRBJ2-5|-
CASRLAVGAQYF
TGTGCCAGCAGACTAGCTGTTGGGGCCCAGTACTTC
>-|TRBV9|TRBJ1-5|-
CASSVRVDQPQHF
TGTGCCAGCAGCGTACGGGTCGACCAGCCCCAGCATTTT
>-|TRBV7-9|TRBJ1-5|-
CASSLARGPQHF
TGTGCCAGCAGCTTAGCGCGGGGGCCCCAGCATTTT
>-|TRBV29-1|TRBJ1-1|-
CGAREQMNTEAFF
TGCGGCGCTAGGGAGCAGATGAACACTGAAGCTTTCTTT
>-|TRBV5-4|TRBJ1-3|-
CASSLGPYSGNTIYF
TGTGCCAGCAGCTTGGGGCCTTACTCTGGAAACACCATATATTTT
>-|TRBV4-1|TRBJ1-4|-
CASSQSWGATNEKLFF
TGCGCCAGCAGCCAATCTTGGGGGGCAACTAATGAAAAACTGTTTTTT
>-|TRBV28|TRBJ2-5|TRBD1
CASSPPQGQGLETQYF
TGTGCCAGCAGCCCCCCCCAAGGACAGGGGTTGGAGACCCAGTACTTC
>-|TRBV19|TRBJ1-5|TRBD1
CASSLFPLRGAQPQHF
TGTGCCAGTAGTTTATTCCCCCTCAGGGGGGCACAGCCCCAGCATTTT
>-|TRBV29-1|TRBJ2-7|TRBD2
CSVIHPAGAYEQYF
TGCAGCGTAATCCACCCGGCGGGAGCTTACGAGCAGTACTTC
>-|TRBV2|TRBJ2-5|-
CASSELGLGETQYF
TGTGCCAGCAGTGAATTGGGTCTCGGGGAGACCCAGTACTTC
>-|TRBV6-9|TRBJ2-7|-
CASPLNSKLGLPYYEQYF
TGTGCCAGCCCTCTGAATTCAAAACTAGGACTACCCTACTACGAGCAGTACTTC
>-|TRBV30|TRBJ2-1|TRBD2
CALRTSGSYNEQFF
TGTGCCCTCAGGACTAGCGGTTCCTACAATGAGCAGTTCTTC
>-|TRBV19|TRBJ2-3|-
CASSKAVAVPSTDTQYF
TGTGCCAGTAGTAAAGCCGTAGCGGTACCTAGCACAGATACGCAGTATTTT
>-|TRBV27|TRBJ2-7|-
CATADGGFEQYF
TGTGCCACCGCGGACGGAGGGTTCGAGCAGTACTTC
>-|TRBV28|TRBJ2-7|TRBD2
CATLLSAGGLYEQYF
TGTGCCACCCTACTCTCGGCGGGAGGCCTCTACGAGCAGTACTTC
>few|TRBV28|TRBJ1-1|TRBD1
CASGEWTGVTEAFF
TGTGCCAGCGGGGAATGGACAGGGGTGACTGAAGCTTTCTTT
>-|TRBV7-9|TRBJ2-7|TRBD2
CASSLGEGEQYF
TGTGCCAGCAGCCTTGGGGAGGGCGAGCAGTACTTC
>few|TRBV5-6|TRBJ2-7|TRBD1
CASSRDRGPYEQYF
TGTGCCAGCAGCAGAGACAGGGGGCCCTACGAGCAGTACTTC
>-|TRBV28|TRBJ1-2|TRBD1
CASSPNDRGVGGYTF
TGTGCCAGCAGCCCCAACGACAGGGGGGTAGGGGGCTACACCTTC
>-|TRBV2|TRBJ1-5|-
CASGGAGLEPQHF
TGTGCCAGCGGGGGGGCAGGGTTGGAGCCCCAGCATTTT
>few|TRBV6-4|TRBJ1-5|-
CARPNTDSQNHNQPQHF
TGTGCCAGGCCGAACACTGACTCGCAGAACCACAATCAGCCCCAGCATTTT
>few|TRBV23-1|TRBJ2-5|TRBD1
CASSQSGTAPQETQYF
TGCGCCAGCAGTCAATCGGGGACAGCCCCCCAAGAGACCCAGTACTTC
>-|TRBV29-1|TRBJ1-2|TRBD1
CSVEDRGDYGYTF
TGCAGCGTGGAGGACAGGGGTGACTATGGCTACACCTTC
>-|TRBV11-2|TRBJ2-2|-
CASSLILASGELFF
TGTGCCAGCAGCTTAATCTTAGCGTCCGGGGAGCTGTTTTTT
>once|TRBV29-1|TRBJ1-2|TRBD1
CSVVGLGQGASNYGYTF
TGCAGCGTTGTAGGCTTGGGACAGGGGGCCTCTAACTATGGCTACACCTTC
>-|TRBV28|TRBJ2-3|TRBD2
CASSTPPRDYRTDTQYF
TGTGCCAGCAGTACACCCCCCCGGGACTACCGCACAGATACGCAGTATTTT
>-|TRBV15|TRBJ2-3|TRBD2
CATRRGLAGSTDTQYF
TGTGCCACCAGAAGGGGACTAGCGGGGAGCACAGATACGCAGTATTTT
>-|TRBV7-2|TRBJ2-7|-
CASSLGTLYEQYF
TGTGCCAGCAGCCTCGGGACATTGTACGAGCAGTACTTC
>-|TRBV28|TRBJ2-1|TRBD2
CASSLFPGLAVSYNEQFF
TGTGCCAGCAGTTTATTCCCCGGACTAGCGGTCTCCTACAATGAGCAGTTCTTC
>-|TRBV21-1|TRBJ2-1|-
CASSKFASSYNEQFF
TGTGCCAGCAGCAAATTCGCGTCATCCTACAATGAGCAGTTCTTC
>once|TRBV6-1|TRBJ1-6|-
CASSEEGRAHSPLHF
TGTGCCAGCAGTGAAGAGGGCAGGGCCCACTCACCCCTCCACTTT
>-|TRBV7-7|TRBJ2-7|TRBD1
CASSPTGNSYEQYF
TGTGCTAGCAGCCCGACAGGGAACTCCTACGAGCAGTACTTC